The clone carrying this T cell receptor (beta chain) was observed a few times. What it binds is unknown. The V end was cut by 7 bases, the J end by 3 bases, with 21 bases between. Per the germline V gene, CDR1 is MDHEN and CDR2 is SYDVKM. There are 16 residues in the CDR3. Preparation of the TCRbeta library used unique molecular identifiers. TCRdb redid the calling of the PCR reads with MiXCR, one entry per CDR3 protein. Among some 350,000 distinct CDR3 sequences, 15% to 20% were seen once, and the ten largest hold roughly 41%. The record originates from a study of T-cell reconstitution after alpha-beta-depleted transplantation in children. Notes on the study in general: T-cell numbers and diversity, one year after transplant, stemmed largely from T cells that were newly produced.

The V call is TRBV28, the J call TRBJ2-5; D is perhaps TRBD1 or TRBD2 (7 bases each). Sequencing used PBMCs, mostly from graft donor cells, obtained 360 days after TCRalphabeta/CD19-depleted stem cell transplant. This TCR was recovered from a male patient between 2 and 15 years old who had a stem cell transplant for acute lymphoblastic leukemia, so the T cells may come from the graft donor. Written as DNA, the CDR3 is TGTGCCAGCACTCCTTATGCGCAGGGGGGGAAAGAGACCCAGTACTTC. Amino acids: CASTPYAQGGKETQYF.